This TCR beta chain was identified in a study of control samples from healthy donors and cancer patients. V shed 2 bases and J shed 3 bases, with 10 bases lying between them. Germline CDR1 is MNHEY and CDR2 is SVGAGI. The CDR3 is made up of 15 amino acids. Assay used: immunoSEQ multiplex PCR; TCRdb lists only in-frame clones, some missing. The repertoire holds about 150,000 clones, with over 90% as singletons. This sequence originates from a man in his forties or fifties in good health. The chain combines TRBV6-5 with TRBJ2-2; D is unclear. Sample: blood. The CDR3 protein is CASSYGRADTGELFF. In DNA, the CDR3 is TGTGCCAGCAGTTACGGAAGGGCGGACACCGGGGAGCTGTTTTTT.